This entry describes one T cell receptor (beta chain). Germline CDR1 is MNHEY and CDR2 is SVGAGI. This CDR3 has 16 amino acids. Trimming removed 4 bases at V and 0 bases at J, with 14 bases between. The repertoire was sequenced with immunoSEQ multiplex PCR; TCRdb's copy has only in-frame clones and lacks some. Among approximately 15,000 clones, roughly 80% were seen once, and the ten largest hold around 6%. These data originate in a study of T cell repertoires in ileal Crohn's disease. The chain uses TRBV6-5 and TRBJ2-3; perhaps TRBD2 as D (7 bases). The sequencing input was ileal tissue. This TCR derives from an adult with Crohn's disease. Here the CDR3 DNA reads TGTGCCAGCAGTTTGGGGGGGGCTGTTAGCACAGATACGCAGTATTTT. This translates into CASSLGGAVSTDTQYF.